These 16 T cell receptor beta chains were all obtained from the same sample, sequenced in a study of blood T cells in healthy people across ages. Using a J-beta primer mix together with a sample-barcoded 5' primer, a second PCR was run for about 6 to 12 cycles. TCRdb used MiXCR to reprocess the 5' RACE reads, holding one entry per CDR3 protein. Here the sample spans hundreds of thousands of distinct CDR3 sequences, 58% being singletons. Sequencing was performed on blood. The receptor set was obtained from a man aged 55 to 70 in good health.

The chain employs TRBV20-1 and TRBJ1-5; 7 bases align to TRBD1. Germline-derived CDR1 and CDR2 are DFQATT and SNEGSKA (reference sequence). The ends lost 0 bases at V and 0 bases at J; junction bases unmatched: 11. The CDR3 loop spans 18 amino acids. CDR3 loop: CSARDAVSGGNSNQPQHF. The CDR3 nucleotides are TGCAGTGCTAGAGATGCCGTTTCAGGGGGAAATAGCAATCAGCCCCAGCATTTT.

This sequence joins TRBV6-1 and TRBJ2-4; D is perhaps TRBD2 (5 bases). The CDR3 has 14 amino acids. Trimming left V 8 bases short and J 0 bases short, with 11 bases between. Germline V gene data show CDR1 as MNHNS and CDR2 as SASEGT. The CDR3 DNA reads TGTGCCAGCCGCGACGGGGAAGCCAAAAACATTCAGTACTTC. As protein: CASRDGEAKNIQYF.

This chain links TRBV29-1 with TRBJ2-7; D perhaps matches TRBD1 (6 bases). Trimming stripped 6 bases from V and 2 bases from J, with 14 bases between. CDR1 and CDR2 from the germline V gene are SQVTM and ANQGSEA. The CDR3 sequence is 13 residues long. Here the CDR3 DNA reads TGCAGCGTCAAAAGAGGACAGCCCTACGAGCAGTACTTC. The encoded protein is CSVKRGQPYEQYF.

In this sample, this clonotype turned up a few times. J is TRBJ1-1 and V is TRBV6-5, with D possibly matching TRBD1 (6 bases). This CDR3 is 15 amino acids long. Trimming removed 0 bases from V and 6 bases from J, with 14 bases in between. The germline V gene has CDR1 MNHEY and CDR2 SVGAGI. The CDR3 region is CASSYSTRGAAEAFF. CDR3 in DNA: TGTGCCAGCAGTTACTCTACCCGGGGGGCGGCTGAAGCTTTCTTT.

In this sample, this clonotype turned up a few times. J is TRBJ2-4 and V is TRBV2, with 11 bases aligning to TRBD1. Trimming removed 7 bases from V and 4 bases from J; junction bases left unmatched: 3. The CDR3 is 14 amino acids. Looked up from germline, CDR1 is SNHLY and CDR2 is FYNNEI. In DNA, the CDR3 is TGTGCCAGCAAAGGGACAGGGGGAAAAAACATTCAGTACTTC. It yields the protein CASKGTGGKNIQYF.

This rearrangement joins TRBV12-5 to TRBJ2-3; D is uncertain. Trimming stripped 7 bases from V and 3 bases from J, with 17 bases between. Looked up from germline, CDR1 is LGHNT and CDR2 is FRNRAP. The CDR3 extends over 15 amino acids. CDR3 nucleotides: TGTGCTAGTGTATTTAGTTTTGGGGTTACAGATACGCAGTATTTT. It encodes CASVFSFGVTDTQYF.

The J gene is TRBJ2-3, the V gene TRBV5-1, with D uncertain. Trimming removed 4 bases at V and 0 bases at J, with 9 bases between. The germline V gene has CDR1 SGHRS and CDR2 YFSETQ. The CDR3 sequence is 14 residues long. The CDR3 DNA follows: TGCGCCAGCAGCGCTCCGGACAGCACAGATACGCAGTATTTT. Its protein product is CASSAPDSTDTQYF.

This clonotype was picked up a small number of times. The chain joins TRBV3-1 to TRBJ2-2; 10 bases line up with TRBD1. Trimming removed 4 bases from V and 0 bases from J; junction bases left unmatched: 2. The V gene's germline CDR1 is LGHDT and CDR2 YNNKEL (reference sequence). This CDR3 comprises 16 residues. Written as DNA, the CDR3 is TGTGCCAGCAGCCCGACAGGGGGCTCGAACACCGGGGAGCTGTTTTTT. Its translation is CASSPTGGSNTGELFF.

V usage is TRBV5-1 and J usage is TRBJ2-5; tentative D call: TRBD1 (8 bases). Trimming took 3 bases from V and 1 from J, leaving 22 bases between them. Looked up from germline, CDR1 is SGHRS and CDR2 is YFSETQ. The CDR3 has 18 amino acids. CDR3 DNA: TGCGCCAGCAGCTCTCGCCTGACAGGGGCGGGGGTCCAAGAGACCCAGTACTTC. Translation: CASSSRLTGAGVQETQYF.

V is TRBV6-6 and J is TRBJ2-1; 9 bases are shared with TRBD2. In germline, CDR1 is MNHNY, CDR2 SVGAGI (reference sequence). CDR3 length: 15 amino acids. V shed 6 bases, J shed 12 bases, and the junction held 15 bases outside the gene matches. The CDR3 DNA sequence: TGTGCCAGCAGCTCCTTCCGCGGGGGGGCCGGTGGGCAGTTCTTC. Amino acid sequence: CASSSFRGGAGGQFF.

This clonotype was seen at least ten times. The rearrangement uses TRBV27 and TRBJ2-1; D may be TRBD2 (7 bases). With 5 bases removed from V and 5 bases from J, the gap between germline ends came to 16 bases. CDR3 length: 15 amino acids. CDR1 is MNHEY, CDR2 SMNVEV, per germline (reference sequence). The CDR3 spells CASSPHAGDNNEQFF. As DNA, the CDR3 is TGTGCCAGCAGTCCCCACGCGGGGGACAACAATGAGCAGTTCTTC.

This CDR3 reads CSARDDVGGGRADTQYF. In nucleotides, the CDR3 is TGCAGTGCTAGAGATGACGTGGGGGGGGGCCGGGCAGATACGCAGTATTTT. The chain couples TRBV20-1 to TRBJ2-3; tentatively, D is TRBD2 (7 bases). V was shortened by 0 bases and J by 4 bases, with 20 bases between the two germline ends. Per germline, CDR1 DFQATT and CDR2 SNEGSKA (reference sequence). CDR3 length equals 17 residues.

The gene calls are TRBV11-2 and TRBJ2-4; the D gene could be TRBD1 or TRBD2 (6 bases each). With the DNA end fitting TRBJ2-7 better, the J assignment may be wrong. Germline-derived CDR1 and CDR2 are SGHAT and FQNNGV. This CDR3 has 15 residues. Here the CDR3 DNA reads TGTGCCAGCAGCCCCGGAGGGGGACTTGTCTACGAGCAGTACTTC. The encoded protein is CASSPGGGLVYEQYF.

The count of this clonotype is one. This rearrangement joins TRBV5-1 to TRBJ1-1; the D gene is possibly TRBD1 (6 bases). The V end was cut by 4 bases, the J end by 4 bases, with 20 bases between. CDR1 is SGHRS and CDR2 is YFSETQ in the germline V gene. This CDR3 has 16 amino acids. For the CDR3, the DNA is TGCGCCAGCAGCCCGAGAGAGGGGGGTGATGGCACTGAAGCTTTCTTT. Encoded protein: CASSPREGGDGTEAFF.

This clonotype occurred a few times. V and J are TRBV12-3 or TRBV12-4 and TRBJ2-7; 8 positions match TRBD1. V was pared by 5 bases and J by 0 bases, with 3 bases of the junction left unmatched. This CDR3 has 14 amino acids. The CDR3 region has the DNA TGTGCCAGCAGTACAGGGGGTAGCTCCTACGAGCAGTACTTC. Translating gives CASSTGGSSYEQYF.

This clonotype was seen a few times. V is TRBV12-5 and J is TRBJ2-1, with D tentatively TRBD1 or TRBD2 (5 bases each). This CDR3 contains 16 residues. The V and J ends lost 5 bases and 7 bases respectively, with 21 bases between them. Germline V gene data show CDR1 as LGHNT and CDR2 as FRNRAP. CDR3: CASGPPGTVLGNEQFF. The CDR3 nucleotides read TGTGCTAGTGGTCCCCCCGGGACGGTATTAGGGAATGAGCAGTTCTTC.